This T cell receptor (beta chain) was retrieved from a study of T cells in Graves' hyperthyroidism and ophthalmopathy. RNA transcripts provided the source from which TCR beta CDR3 regions were amplified. The TCR CDR3 first-round RT-PCR relied on the HTBI primer set. TCRdb re-derived calls from the multiplex PCR reads in MiXCR, one entry per CDR3 protein. This sample carries around 500,000 distinct CDR3 sequences, about 16% of them seen once, and the ten largest clones take about 31%. The PBMCs had their origin in around 10 ml of fresh peripheral blood. At least ten counts were recorded for this clonotype. Its antigen is currently unknown. CDR3 length equals 16 residues. Germline loops: CDR1 MDHEN, CDR2 SYDVKM. J gave up 4 bases and V 4 bases, and 9 bases lay outside the gene matches. Whole-study results and caveats: Ophthalmopathy was model-predicted a median roughly 6.2 months pre-onset.

This TCR came from a woman under 40 with Graves' ophthalmopathy. Sequencing used blood. The V call is TRBV28, the J call TRBJ2-7; 11 positions agree with TRBD2. CDR3 in DNA: TGTGCCAGCAGTTCCGTAGCGGGAGGGCCTATTTACGAGCAGTACTTC. Residues: CASSSVAGGPIYEQYF.